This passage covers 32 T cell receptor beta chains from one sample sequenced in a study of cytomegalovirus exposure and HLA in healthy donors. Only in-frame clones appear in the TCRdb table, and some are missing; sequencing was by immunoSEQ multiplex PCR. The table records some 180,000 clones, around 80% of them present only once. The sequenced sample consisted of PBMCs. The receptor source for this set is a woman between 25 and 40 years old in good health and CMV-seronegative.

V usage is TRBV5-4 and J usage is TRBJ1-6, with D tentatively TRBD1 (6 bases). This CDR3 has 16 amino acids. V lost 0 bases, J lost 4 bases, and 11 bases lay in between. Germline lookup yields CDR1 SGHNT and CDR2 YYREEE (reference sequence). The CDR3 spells CASSLEAGEYNSPLHF. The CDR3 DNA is TGTGCCAGCAGCTTGGAGGCAGGGGAGTATAATTCACCCCTCCACTTT.

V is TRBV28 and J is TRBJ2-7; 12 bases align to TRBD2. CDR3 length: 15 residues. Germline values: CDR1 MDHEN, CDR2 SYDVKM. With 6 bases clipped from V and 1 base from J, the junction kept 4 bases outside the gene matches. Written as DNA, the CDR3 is TGTGCCAGCAGCCCCGGGACTAGCGGGTCCTACGAGCAGTACTTC. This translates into CASSPGTSGSYEQYF.

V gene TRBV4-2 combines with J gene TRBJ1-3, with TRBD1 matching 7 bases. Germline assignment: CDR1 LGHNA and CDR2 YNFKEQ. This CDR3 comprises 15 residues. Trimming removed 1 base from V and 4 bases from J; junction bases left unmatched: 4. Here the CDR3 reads CASSQAGQTGNTIYF. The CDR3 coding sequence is TGTGCCAGCAGCCAAGCGGGACAGACGGGAAACACCATATATTTT.

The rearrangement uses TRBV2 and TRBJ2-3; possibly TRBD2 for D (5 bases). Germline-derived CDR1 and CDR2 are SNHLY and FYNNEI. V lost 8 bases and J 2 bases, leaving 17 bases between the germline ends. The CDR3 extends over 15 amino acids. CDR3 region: CASSMRTSYTDTQYF. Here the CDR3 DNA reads TGTGCCAGCTCTATGCGGACTTCATACACAGATACGCAGTATTTT.

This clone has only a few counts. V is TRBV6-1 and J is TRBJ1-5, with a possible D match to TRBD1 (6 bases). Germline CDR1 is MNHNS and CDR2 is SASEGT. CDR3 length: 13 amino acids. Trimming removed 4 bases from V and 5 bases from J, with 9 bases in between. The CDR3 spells CASSGQEDQPQHF. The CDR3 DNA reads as TGTGCCAGCAGTGGACAGGAGGATCAGCCCCAGCATTTT.

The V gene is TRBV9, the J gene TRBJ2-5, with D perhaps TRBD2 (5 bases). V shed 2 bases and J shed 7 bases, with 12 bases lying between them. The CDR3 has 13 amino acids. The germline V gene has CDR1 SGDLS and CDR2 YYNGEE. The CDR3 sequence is CASSVGEWGTQYF. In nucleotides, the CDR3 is TGTGCCAGCAGCGTTGGGGAGTGGGGGACCCAGTACTTC. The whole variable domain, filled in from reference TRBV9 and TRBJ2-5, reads DSGVTQTPKHLITATGQRVTLRCSPRSGDLSVYWYQQSLDQGLQFLIQYYNGEERAKGNILERFSAQQFPDLHSELNLSSLELGDSALYFCASSVGEWGTQYFGPGTRLLVL.

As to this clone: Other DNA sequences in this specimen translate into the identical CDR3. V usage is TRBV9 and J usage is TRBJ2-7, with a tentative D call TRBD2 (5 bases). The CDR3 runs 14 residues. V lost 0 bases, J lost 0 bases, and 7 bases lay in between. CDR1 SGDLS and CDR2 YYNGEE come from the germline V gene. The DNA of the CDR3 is TGTGCCAGCAGCGTAGGAGGGAGCTCCTACGAGCAGTACTTC. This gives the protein CASSVGGSSYEQYF.

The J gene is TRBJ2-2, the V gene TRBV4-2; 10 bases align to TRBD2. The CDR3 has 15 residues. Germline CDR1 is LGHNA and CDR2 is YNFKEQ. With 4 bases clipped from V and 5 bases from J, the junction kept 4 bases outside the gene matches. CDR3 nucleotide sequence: TGTGCCAGCAGCCGAGCGGGAGGGGGAACCGGGGAGCTGTTTTTT. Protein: CASSRAGGGTGELFF.

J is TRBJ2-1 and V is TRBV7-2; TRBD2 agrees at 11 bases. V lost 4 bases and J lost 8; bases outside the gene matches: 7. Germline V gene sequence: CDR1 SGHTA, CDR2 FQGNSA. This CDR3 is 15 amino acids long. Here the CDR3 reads CASSSIAGGQYEQFF. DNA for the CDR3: TGTGCCAGCAGCTCCATAGCGGGGGGGCAGTATGAGCAGTTCTTC.

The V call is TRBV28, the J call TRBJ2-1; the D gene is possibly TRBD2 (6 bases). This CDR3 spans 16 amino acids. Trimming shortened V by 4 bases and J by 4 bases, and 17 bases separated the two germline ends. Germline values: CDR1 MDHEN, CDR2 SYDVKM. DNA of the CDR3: TGTGCCAGCAGTTCCTCCGGGACTGCTGGATACAATGAGCAGTTCTTC. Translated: CASSSSGTAGYNEQFF. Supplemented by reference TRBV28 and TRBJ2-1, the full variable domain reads DVKVTQSSRYLVKRTGEKVFLECVQDMDHENMFWYRQDPGLGLRLIYFSYDVKMKEKGDIPEGYSVSREKKERFSLILESASTNQTSMYLCASSSSGTAGYNEQFFGPGTRLTVL.

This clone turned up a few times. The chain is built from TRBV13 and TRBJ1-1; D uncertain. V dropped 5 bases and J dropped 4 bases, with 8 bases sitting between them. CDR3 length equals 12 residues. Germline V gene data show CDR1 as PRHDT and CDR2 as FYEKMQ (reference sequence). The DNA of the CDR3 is TGTGCCAGCAGCGAGGCCACCACTGAAGCTTTCTTT. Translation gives CASSEATTEAFF.

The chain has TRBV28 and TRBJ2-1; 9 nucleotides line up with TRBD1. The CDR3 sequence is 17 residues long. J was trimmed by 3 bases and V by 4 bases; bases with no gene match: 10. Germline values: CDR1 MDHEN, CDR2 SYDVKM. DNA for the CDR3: TGTGCCAGCAGTTATTCCCAGGACAGGGGTTACTACAATGAGCAGTTCTTC. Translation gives CASSYSQDRGYYNEQFF.

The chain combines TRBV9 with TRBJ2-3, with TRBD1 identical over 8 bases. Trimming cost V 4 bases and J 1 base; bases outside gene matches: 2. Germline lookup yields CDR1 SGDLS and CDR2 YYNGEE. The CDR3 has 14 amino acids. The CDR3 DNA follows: TGTGCCAGCAGCCCCAGGGGGCGCACAGATACGCAGTATTTT. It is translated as CASSPRGRTDTQYF.

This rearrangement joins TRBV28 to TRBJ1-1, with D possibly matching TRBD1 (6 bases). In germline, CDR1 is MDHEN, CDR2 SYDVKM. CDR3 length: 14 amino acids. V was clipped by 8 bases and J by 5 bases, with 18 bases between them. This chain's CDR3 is CASGYRVRVTEAFF. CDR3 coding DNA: TGTGCCAGCGGCTACAGGGTGCGCGTTACTGAAGCTTTCTTT. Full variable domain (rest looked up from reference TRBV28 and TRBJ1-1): DVKVTQSSRYLVKRTGEKVFLECVQDMDHENMFWYRQDPGLGLRLIYFSYDVKMKEKGDIPEGYSVSREKKERFSLILESASTNQTSMYLCASGYRVRVTEAFFGQGTRLTVV.

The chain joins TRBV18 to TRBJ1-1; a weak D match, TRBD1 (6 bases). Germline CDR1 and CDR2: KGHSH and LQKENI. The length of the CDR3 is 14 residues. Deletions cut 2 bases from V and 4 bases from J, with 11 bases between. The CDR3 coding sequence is TGTGCCAGCTCACCAGGACAGACGAGCACTGAAGCTTTCTTT. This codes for CASSPGQTSTEAFF.

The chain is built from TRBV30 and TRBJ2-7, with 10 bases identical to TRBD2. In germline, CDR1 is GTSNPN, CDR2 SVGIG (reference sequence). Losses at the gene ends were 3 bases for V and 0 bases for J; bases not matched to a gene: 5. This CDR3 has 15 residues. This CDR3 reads CAWSEAGGGSYEQYF. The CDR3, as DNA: TGTGCCTGGAGCGAAGCGGGGGGGGGCTCCTACGAGCAGTACTTC.

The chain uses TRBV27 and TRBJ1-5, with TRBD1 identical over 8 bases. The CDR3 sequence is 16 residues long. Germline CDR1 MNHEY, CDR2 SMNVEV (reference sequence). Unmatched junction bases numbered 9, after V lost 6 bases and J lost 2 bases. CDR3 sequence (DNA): TGTGCCAGCAGAGACAGGGGACTCTTAGGCAATCAGCCCCAGCATTTT. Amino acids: CASRDRGLLGNQPQHF.

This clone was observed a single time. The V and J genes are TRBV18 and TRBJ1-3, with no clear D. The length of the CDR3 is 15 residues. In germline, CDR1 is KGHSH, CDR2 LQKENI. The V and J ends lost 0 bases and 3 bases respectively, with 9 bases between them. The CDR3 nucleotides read TGTGCCAGCTCACCACCGGGCAGGCTTGGAAACACCATATATTTT. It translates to CASSPPGRLGNTIYF.

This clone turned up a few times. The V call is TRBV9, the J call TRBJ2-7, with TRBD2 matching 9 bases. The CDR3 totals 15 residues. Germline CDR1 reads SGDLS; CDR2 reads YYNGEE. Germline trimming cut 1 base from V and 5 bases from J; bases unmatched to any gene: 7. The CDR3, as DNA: TGTGCCAGCAGCGTATACGTTAGCGGGGGAAACGAGCAGTACTTC. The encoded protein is CASSVYVSGGNEQYF.

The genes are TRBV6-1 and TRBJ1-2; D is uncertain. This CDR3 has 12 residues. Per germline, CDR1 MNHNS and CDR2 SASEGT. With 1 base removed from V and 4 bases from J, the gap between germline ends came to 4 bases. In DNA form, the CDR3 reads TGTGCCAGCAGTGAAGAGCGCTATGGCTACACCTTC. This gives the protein CASSEERYGYTF.

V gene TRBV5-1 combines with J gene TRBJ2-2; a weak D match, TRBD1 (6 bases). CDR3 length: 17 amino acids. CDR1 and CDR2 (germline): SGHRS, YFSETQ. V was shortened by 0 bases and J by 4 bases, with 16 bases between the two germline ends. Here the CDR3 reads CASSLAGVIPSTGELFF. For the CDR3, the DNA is TGCGCCAGCAGCTTGGCAGGGGTGATTCCGTCCACCGGGGAGCTGTTTTTT.

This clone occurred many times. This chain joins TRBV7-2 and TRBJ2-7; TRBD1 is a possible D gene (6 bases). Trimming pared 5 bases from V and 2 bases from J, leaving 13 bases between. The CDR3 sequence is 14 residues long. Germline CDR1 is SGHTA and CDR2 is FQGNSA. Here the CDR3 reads CASSNNRVAYEQYF. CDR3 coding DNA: TGTGCCAGCAGCAACAACAGGGTGGCCTACGAGCAGTACTTC.

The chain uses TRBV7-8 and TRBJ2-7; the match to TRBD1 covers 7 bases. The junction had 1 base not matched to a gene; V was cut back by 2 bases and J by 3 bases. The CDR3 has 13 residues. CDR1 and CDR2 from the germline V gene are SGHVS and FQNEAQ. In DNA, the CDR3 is TGTGCCAGCAGCTTACAGGGGGACTACGAGCAGTACTTC. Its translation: CASSLQGDYEQYF.

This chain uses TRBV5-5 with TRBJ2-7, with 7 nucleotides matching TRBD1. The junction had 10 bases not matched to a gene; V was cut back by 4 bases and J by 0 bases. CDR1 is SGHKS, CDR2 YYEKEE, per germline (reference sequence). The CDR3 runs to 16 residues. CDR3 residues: CASSLDPGQVSYEQYF. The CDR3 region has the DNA TGTGCCAGCAGCCTGGACCCCGGACAGGTCTCCTACGAGCAGTACTTC. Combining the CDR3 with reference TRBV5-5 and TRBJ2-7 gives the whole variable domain DAGVTQSPTHLIKTRGQQVTLRCSPISGHKSVSWYQQVLGQGPQFIFQYYEKEERGRGNFPDRFSARQFPNYSSELNVNALLLGDSALYLCASSLDPGQVSYEQYFGPGTRLTVT.

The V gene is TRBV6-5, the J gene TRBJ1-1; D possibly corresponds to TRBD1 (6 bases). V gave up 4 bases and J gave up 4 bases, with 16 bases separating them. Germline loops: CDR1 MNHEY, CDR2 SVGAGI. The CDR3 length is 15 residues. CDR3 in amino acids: CASSSPGGGGTEAFF. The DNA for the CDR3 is TGTGCCAGCAGTTCTCCGGGGGGAGGGGGCACTGAAGCTTTCTTT.

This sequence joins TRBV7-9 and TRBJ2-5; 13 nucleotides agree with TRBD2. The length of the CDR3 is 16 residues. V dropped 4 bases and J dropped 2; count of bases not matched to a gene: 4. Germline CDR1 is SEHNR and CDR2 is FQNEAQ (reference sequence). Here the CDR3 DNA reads TGTGCCAGCAGCTCAAGGACTAGCGGGGGACAAGAGACCCAGTACTTC. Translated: CASSSRTSGGQETQYF.

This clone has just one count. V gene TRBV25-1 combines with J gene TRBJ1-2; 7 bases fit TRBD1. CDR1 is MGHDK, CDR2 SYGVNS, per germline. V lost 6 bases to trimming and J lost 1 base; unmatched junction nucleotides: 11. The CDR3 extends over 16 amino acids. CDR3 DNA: TGTGCCAGCAGGAACGAGAGGGACAGACTTAACTATGGCTACACCTTC. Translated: CASRNERDRLNYGYTF.

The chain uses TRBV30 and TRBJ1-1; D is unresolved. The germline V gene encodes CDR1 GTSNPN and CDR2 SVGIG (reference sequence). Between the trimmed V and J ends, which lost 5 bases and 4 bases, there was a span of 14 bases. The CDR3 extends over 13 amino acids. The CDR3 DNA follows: TGTGCCTGGGGCGGGGTTGGCACCACTGAAGCTTTCTTT. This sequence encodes CAWGGVGTTEAFF.

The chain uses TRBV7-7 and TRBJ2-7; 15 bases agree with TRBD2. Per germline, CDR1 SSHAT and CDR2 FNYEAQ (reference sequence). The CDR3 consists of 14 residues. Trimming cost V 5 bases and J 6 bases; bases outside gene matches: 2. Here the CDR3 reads CASSQGLAGGEQYF. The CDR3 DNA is TGTGCCAGCAGCCAGGGACTAGCGGGAGGCGAGCAGTACTTC.

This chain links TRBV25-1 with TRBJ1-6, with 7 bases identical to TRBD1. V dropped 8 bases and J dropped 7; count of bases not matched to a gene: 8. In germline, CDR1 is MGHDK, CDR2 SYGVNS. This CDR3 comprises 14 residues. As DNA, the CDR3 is TGTGCCAGCGCTAGCCGGGACAGCAATTCACCCCTCCACTTT. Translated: CASASRDSNSPLHF.

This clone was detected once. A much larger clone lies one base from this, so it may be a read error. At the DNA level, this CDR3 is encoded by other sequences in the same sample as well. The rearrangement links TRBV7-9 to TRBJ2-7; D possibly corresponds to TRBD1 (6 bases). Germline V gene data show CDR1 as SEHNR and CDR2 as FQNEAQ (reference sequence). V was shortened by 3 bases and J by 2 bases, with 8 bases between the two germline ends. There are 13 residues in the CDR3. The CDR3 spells CASSFRQAYEQYF. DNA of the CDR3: TGTGCCAGCAGCTTTCGACAGGCCTACGAGCAGTACTTC.

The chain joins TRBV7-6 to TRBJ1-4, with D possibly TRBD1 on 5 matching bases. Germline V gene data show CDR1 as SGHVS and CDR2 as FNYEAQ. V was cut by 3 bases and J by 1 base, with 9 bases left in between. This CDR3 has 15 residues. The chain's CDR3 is CASSFTGVTNEKLFF. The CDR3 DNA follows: TGTGCCAGCAGCTTTACAGGAGTAACTAATGAAAAACTGTTTTTT.